The 17 T cell receptor beta chains listed next were all sequenced from one sample in a study of tumor-infiltrating lymphocytes in primary liver carcinoma. Using a constant-region primer together with ProtoScript II reverse transcriptase, TCR beta cDNA was made from 500 to 650 ng of total RNA. What produced the TCR beta libraries was three nested multiplex PCR rounds using slightly modified ARM-PCR. The opening two PCR rounds, nine to eleven cycles each, paired TRBV1-TRBV30 forward primers with a C-beta reverse primer. TCRdb passed the multiplex PCR reads through MiXCR, listing each CDR3 protein once. The sample contains about 99,000 distinct CDR3 sequences, over 55% of which appear only once. Co-extracted RNA and DNA came from roughly 20-30 mg of unsorted bulk tissue. Sequencing used liver tumor tissue from sampling region 5. The subset: tumor region T5, tumor centre. These receptors all stem from a woman in her sixties with primary liver carcinoma and hepatitis B virus infection.

With respect to this clonotype: Mismatch with germline at one junction end may stem from a read error. This chain connects TRBV11-2 to TRBJ2-2, with 10 bases fitting TRBD2. CDR3 length: 16 amino acids. Germline CDR1 SGHAT, CDR2 FQNNGV. The CDR3 coding sequence is TGTGCCAGCAGCCCCCTCCTAGCGGGAGACACCAGGGAGTTGTTTTTT. Its translation: CASSPLLAGDTRELFF. The full variable domain, completed using reference TRBV11-2 and TRBJ2-2, is EAGVAQSPRYKIIEKRQSVAFWCNPISGHATLYWYQQILGQGPKLLIQFQNNGVVDDSQLPKDRFSAERLKGVDSTLKIQPAKLEDSAVYLCASSPLLAGDTRELFFGEGSRLTVL.

Notes on this clonotype: One end of the junction fails to match germline, which may point to a read error. J is TRBJ2-5 and V is TRBV4-2; the D is unclear. CDR3 size: 15 residues. Germline V CDR1 and CDR2: LGHNA, YNFKEQ. The CDR3 region is CASSQDRGTEETHYF. DNA for the CDR3: TGTGCCAGCAGCCAAGACAGAGGTACAGAAGAGACCCATTACTTC.

CDR3: CVSASGDSYNEQFF. The CDR3, as DNA: TGCGTATCGGCTAGCGGGGACTCCTACAATGAGCAGTTCTTC. The chain recombines TRBV5-1 with TRBJ2-1; TRBD2 agrees at 9 bases. Germline V gene sequence: CDR1 SGHRS, CDR2 YFSETQ. The CDR3 runs to 14 residues.

Worth noting for this clonotype: This could be a read error, since a much larger clone is one nucleotide away. This rearrangement joins TRBV7-9 to TRBJ2-5; D uncertain. Looked up from germline, CDR1 is SEHNR and CDR2 is FQNEAQ (reference sequence). This CDR3 region has 14 residues. The CDR3 sequence is CASSLDRLEDTQYF. CDR3 nucleotides: TGTGCCAGCAGCTTAGATCGGCTTGAAGATACCCAGTACTTC.

V usage is TRBV29-1 and J usage is TRBJ2-5; perhaps D is TRBD1 or TRBD2 (5 bases each). The V end lost 1 base, the J end lost 2 bases, and 14 bases lay between the germline ends. The CDR3 has 15 amino acids. CDR1 is SQVTM, CDR2 ANQGSEA, per germline. CDR3 residues: CSVEGVKGEQETQYF. CDR3 nucleotides: TGCAGCGTTGAAGGGGTTAAAGGGGAGCAAGAGACCCAGTACTTC.

A remark on this clonotype: Germline is not matched at one junction end, which may reflect a read error. V and J are TRBV11-2 and TRBJ2-2; TRBD2 might be the D (5 bases). This CDR3 is 13 amino acids long. CDR1 and CDR2 (germline): SGHAT, FQNNGV. CDR3 in amino acids: CASSLGRTGELVF. Written as DNA, the CDR3 is TGTGCCAGCAGCTTAGGCAGGACTGGGGAGCTGGTTTTT.

The chain joins TRBV29-1 to TRBJ2-6, with 7 bases matching TRBD1. Trimming at V came to 7 bases and at J to 2 bases, leaving 11 bases not matched to a gene. The germline V gene encodes CDR1 SQVTM and CDR2 ANQGSEA. The CDR3 totals 16 residues. CDR3 in DNA: TGCAGCGCTGGGCCAGGGGGTGTTACTGGGGCCAACGTCCTGACTTTC. This gives the protein CSAGPGGVTGANVLTF. Complete variable domain (other parts from reference TRBV29-1 and TRBJ2-6): SAVISQKPSRDICQRGTSLTIQCQVDSQVTMMFWYRQQPGQSLTLIATANQGSEATYESGFVIDKFPISRPNLTFSTLTVSNMSPEDSSIYLCSAGPGGVTGANVLTFGAGSRLTVL.

The table lists this clonotype with many counts. The V and J genes are TRBV5-1 and TRBJ2-1, with D tentatively TRBD1 or TRBD2 (6 bases each). Germline V gene sequence: CDR1 SGHRS, CDR2 YFSETQ. This CDR3 has 16 residues. Trimming took 0 bases from V and 3 from J, leaving 13 bases between them. CDR3 amino acids: CASSLGLGGFYNEQFF. CDR3 nucleotide sequence: TGCGCCAGCAGCTTGGGACTAGGGGGGTTCTACAATGAGCAGTTCTTC.

In regard to this clonotype: With a much larger clone just one base away, this may be a read error. CDR3 in DNA: TGTGCCAGCAGCTTAGGAGACTACTACGAGCAGTACTTC. Residues: CASSLGDYYEQYF. The chain links TRBV13 to TRBJ2-7; a weak D match, TRBD2 (5 bases). The CDR3 loop spans 13 amino acids. Germline V lookup: CDR1 PRHDT, CDR2 FYEKMQ (reference sequence). The V end lost 0 bases, the J end lost 3 bases, and 6 bases lay between the germline ends.

The genes are TRBV11-2 and TRBJ1-1; D is undetermined. Germline lookup yields CDR1 SGHAT and CDR2 FQNNGV. This CDR3 comprises 13 residues. V lost 5 bases and J 0 bases, leaving 7 bases between the germline ends. The CDR3 sequence is CASSVTVNTEAFF. CDR3 bases: TGTGCCAGCAGCGTCACTGTGAACACTGAAGCTTTCTTT.

Notes on this clonotype: The CDR3 end shows no conserved phenylalanine or tryptophan, and so a read error is likely. The chain recombines TRBV28 with TRBJ1-1; unclear D gene. Trimming pared 5 bases from V and 3 bases from J, leaving 7 bases between. The CDR3 covers 12 residues. Germline V gene sequence: CDR1 MDHEN, CDR2 SYDVKM. CDR3 bases: TGTGCCAGCAGTAAGGACCACACTGAAGCTTTCTCT. This translates into CASSKDHTEAFS.

This clonotype has ten or more counts. This chain uses TRBV12-3 or TRBV12-4 with TRBJ2-7; D gene ambiguous. V gave up 5 bases and J gave up 2 bases, with 16 bases separating them. CDR3 length equals 15 residues. The CDR3 DNA reads as TGTGCCAGCAGTAAAGGAACCGGGCCACCCTACGAGCAGTACTTC. Its translation is CASSKGTGPPYEQYF.

On this clonotype: The germline gene is not matched at one end of the junction; a read error may be the cause. The chain links TRBV11-3 to TRBJ2-7; weak D call: TRBD1 (5 bases). The CDR3 has 15 amino acids. CDR1 SGHNT and CDR2 YENEEA come from the germline V gene. CDR3 loop: CVSSFVQGLINGQYF. The DNA for the CDR3 is TGTGTCAGCAGTTTTGTCCAGGGCCTTATCAACGGGCAGTACTTC.

This clonotype has ten or more counts. CDR3 protein: CASSLIIGNEQFF. The CDR3 coding sequence is TGCGCCAGCAGCTTGATAATCGGGAATGAGCAGTTCTTC. The chain recombines TRBV5-1 with TRBJ2-1; D remains unclear. V gave up 1 base and J gave up 7 bases, with 9 bases separating them. CDR1 is SGHRS, CDR2 YFSETQ, per germline. This CDR3 is built from 13 residues.

Note on this clonotype: Mismatch with germline at one junction end may stem from a read error. The chain links TRBV11-2 to TRBJ2-1; D might be TRBD1 (7 bases). The germline gives CDR1 SGHAT, CDR2 FQNNGV. This CDR3 has 17 amino acids. The CDR3 sequence is CVSSLAHGRGYRGEQFF. DNA for the CDR3: TGTGTCAGCAGCTTAGCCCACGGACGGGGGTACAGGGGTGAGCAGTTCTTC.

For the CDR3, the DNA is TGCGCCAGCAGCTTGGAGAGGCAAAGCTCCTACGAGCAGTACTTC. It codes for CASSLERQSSYEQYF. The chain joins TRBV5-1 to TRBJ2-7; D not resolved. CDR1 SGHRS and CDR2 YFSETQ come from the germline V gene. The CDR3 spans 15 residues. Trimming took off 0 bases at V and 0 bases at J, with 10 bases between the two ends.

As regards this clonotype: A much larger clonotype is one base distant, so this may be a read error. The J gene is TRBJ2-1, the V gene TRBV6-2 or TRBV6-3; the D is unclear. The CDR3 has 12 residues. Germline V gene lookup returns CDR1 MNHEY and CDR2 SVGEGT. Trimming left V 10 bases short and J 4 bases short, with 11 bases between. The CDR3 nucleotides are TGTGCCATCAAGGACGGTTACAATGAGCAGTTCTTC. Amino acid sequence: CAIKDGYNEQFF.